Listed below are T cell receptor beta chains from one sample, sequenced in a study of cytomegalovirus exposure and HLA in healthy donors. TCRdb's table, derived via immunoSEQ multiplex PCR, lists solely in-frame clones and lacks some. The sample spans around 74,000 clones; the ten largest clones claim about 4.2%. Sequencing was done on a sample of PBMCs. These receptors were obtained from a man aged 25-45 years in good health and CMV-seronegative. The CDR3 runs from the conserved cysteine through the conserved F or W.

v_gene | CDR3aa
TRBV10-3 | CAIGDSESDNEQFF
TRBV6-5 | CASSYWAGGYNSPLHF
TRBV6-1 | CASSGWGGLDTQYF
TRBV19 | CASNTGTEDYSNQPQHF
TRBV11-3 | CASSLGLAGLYEQYF
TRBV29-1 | CSVHRDMMFGYTF
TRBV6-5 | CASQGGDEQFF
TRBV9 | CASSVLEVGGGYTF
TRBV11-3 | CASSFPGAETQYF
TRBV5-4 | CASSFDRGHEQYF
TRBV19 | CASIRTGGSGTQYF
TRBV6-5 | CASSSPPEGARGAFF
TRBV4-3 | CASSQGDRESYEQYF
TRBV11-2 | CASSPPDWGPDYGYTF
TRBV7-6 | CASSSGSRGQRYGYTF
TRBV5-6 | CASSFKAGESWNEQFF
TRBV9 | CASSVEGQGDYEQYF
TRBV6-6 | CASSPQGGSYNEQFF
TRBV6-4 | CASSSGDGHNEQFF
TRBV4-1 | CASSQRGKREPRDTQYF
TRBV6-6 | CASSSGVSYGYTF
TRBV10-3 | CAISDVRTGDGYGYTF
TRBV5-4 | CASSLDSGRGETQYF
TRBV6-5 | CASSRGQPDYGYTF
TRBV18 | CASSAYRGRTEDFF
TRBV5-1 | CASSSQGPVGEAFF
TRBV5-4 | CASSLWSGSHEQYF
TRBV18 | CASSQPGQGANEQFF
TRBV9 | CASSVAGRTSYNEQFF